Shown below are 28 T cell receptor beta chains from a single sample sequenced in a study of blood T cells in healthy people across ages. The use of a sample-barcoded 5' primer and a J-beta primer mix characterized a second PCR of about 6 to 12 cycles. TCRdb reanalysed the 5' RACE reads using MiXCR and keeps one entry per CDR3 protein. Here the sample spans about 1.5 million distinct CDR3 sequences, approximately 39% being singletons. Sequenced: blood. These receptors originate from a woman aged 18-35 years in good health.

The chain has TRBV4-3 and TRBJ1-2; TRBD1 matches 7 bases. Germline CDR1 and CDR2: LGHNA and YSLEER. The CDR3 consists of 19 residues. J gave up 0 bases and V 0 bases, and 13 bases lay outside the gene matches. CDR3 DNA: TGCGCCAGCAGCCAAGACATACAGGGGCGCACGGGGTCTAACTATGGCTACACCTTC. It is translated as CASSQDIQGRTGSNYGYTF.

This rearrangement joins TRBV7-2 to TRBJ1-2, with a weak D call TRBD1 (5 bases). This CDR3 has 14 residues. V lost 2 bases and J lost 9, with 16 bases in between. From germline, CDR1 is SGHTA and CDR2 FQGNSA. The CDR3 region has the DNA TGTGCCAGCAGCTTATCCCGTCAGGGTGGGCGCTACACCTTC. This sequence encodes CASSLSRQGGRYTF.

V and J are TRBV14 and TRBJ1-2; 8 bases align to TRBD1. Germline CDR1 reads SGHDN; CDR2 reads FVKESK. V dropped 1 base and J dropped 4; count of bases not matched to a gene: 5. There are 15 residues in the CDR3. The CDR3 DNA reads TGTGCCAGCAGCCAAGGGACAGGGATGGGCTATGGCTACACCTTC. Protein sequence: CASSQGTGMGYGYTF.

This chain connects TRBV6-2 or TRBV6-3 to TRBJ1-1, with D possibly TRBD1 on 5 matching bases. Germline V gene sequence: CDR1 MNHEY, CDR2 SVGEGT. The CDR3 loop spans 11 amino acids. V gave up 3 bases and J gave up 12 bases, with 11 bases separating them. CDR3: CASSYSRASFF. The CDR3 DNA reads as TGTGCCAGCAGTTATAGCAGGGCGTCTTTCTTT.

The table lists this clonotype with a few counts. This chain joins TRBV12-3 or TRBV12-4 and TRBJ1-2; D gene ambiguous. The CDR3 has 13 amino acids. V was cut by 6 bases and J by 3 bases, with 11 bases left in between. The CDR3 is CASRAGGYYGYTF. CDR3 coding DNA: TGTGCCAGCAGGGCGGGAGGGTACTATGGCTACACCTTC.

The J gene is TRBJ1-1, the V gene TRBV4-1; TRBD1 matches at 7 bases. Losses at the gene ends were 1 base for V and 5 bases for J; bases not matched to a gene: 7. The CDR3 covers 15 residues. Germline assignment: CDR1 MGHRA and CDR2 YSYEKL. Here the CDR3 DNA reads TGCGCCAGCAGCCAAGCTGGGACAGAAGTAACTGAAGCTTTCTTT. Encoded protein: CASSQAGTEVTEAFF.

This clonotype was counted between two and nine times. This chain joins TRBV20-1 and TRBJ2-6; 10 bases are shared with TRBD2. With V trimmed by 6 bases and J by 2 bases, 10 bases remained unmatched. There are 17 residues in the CDR3. CDR1 and CDR2 from the germline V gene are DFQATT and SNEGSKA (reference sequence). CDR3 loop: CSAYRASGSPGANVLTF. The CDR3 nucleotides are TGCAGTGCCTACCGTGCTAGCGGGAGTCCTGGGGCCAACGTCCTGACTTTC.

This clonotype was seen only once. The chain couples TRBV20-1 to TRBJ2-6; TRBD2 is a possible D gene (5 bases). The CDR3 loop spans 15 amino acids. V gave up 6 bases and J gave up 0 bases, with 12 bases separating them. CDR1 is DFQATT and CDR2 is SNEGSKA in the germline V gene (reference sequence). CDR3 nucleotide sequence: TGCAGTGCGAGGGTGCGGACCTCTGGGGCCAACGTCCTGACTTTC. Translation: CSARVRTSGANVLTF.

This clonotype was counted only a few times. The chain carries TRBV20-1 and TRBJ2-5, with D tentatively TRBD2 (5 bases). The germline CDR1 and CDR2 sequences are DFQATT and SNEGSKA (reference sequence). The CDR3 runs to 13 residues. V shed 2 bases and J shed 2 bases, with 9 bases lying between them. The CDR3 loop reads CSARMGVQETQYF. CDR3 DNA: TGCAGTGCTAGAATGGGAGTTCAAGAGACCCAGTACTTC.

This clonotype was detected a few times. J is TRBJ2-3 and V is TRBV7-2; TRBD2 aligns across 12 bases. In germline, CDR1 is SGHTA, CDR2 FQGNSA. The trim removed 5 bases at V and 4 bases at J, leaving 7 bases unmatched. This CDR3 spans 16 amino acids. Here the CDR3 reads CASSGTSGRSSDTQYF. CDR3 in DNA: TGTGCCAGCAGCGGTACTAGCGGGAGGAGTTCAGATACGCAGTATTTT. Combining the CDR3 with reference TRBV7-2 and TRBJ2-3 gives the whole variable domain GAGVSQSPSNKVTEKGKDVELRCDPISGHTALYWYRQSLGQGLEFLIYFQGNSAPDKSGLPSDRFSAERTGGSVSTLTIQRTQQEDSAVYLCASSGTSGRSSDTQYFGPGTRLTVL.

In its sample, this clonotype was seen a few times. This chain uses TRBV2 with TRBJ1-6; maybe TRBD1 (6 bases). The V gene's germline CDR1 is SNHLY and CDR2 FYNNEI. V was clipped by 6 bases and J by 7 bases, with 13 bases between them. The CDR3 is made up of 14 amino acids. The CDR3 loop is CASSVDRWNSPLHF. CDR3 coding DNA: TGTGCCAGCAGCGTCGACAGGTGGAATTCACCCCTCCACTTT.

This CDR3 reads CASSVSDNEKLFF. CDR3 DNA sequence: TGTGCCAGCAGCGTATCCGATAATGAAAAACTGTTTTTT. This chain links TRBV7-9 with TRBJ1-4; D call uncertain. The CDR3 has 13 amino acids. Trimming removed 5 bases from V and 4 bases from J, with 8 bases in between. Germline CDR1 and CDR2: SEHNR and FQNEAQ (reference sequence). Drawing the rest from reference TRBV7-9 and TRBJ1-4, the complete variable domain is DTGVSQNPRHKITKRGQNVTFRCDPISEHNRLYWYRQTLGQGPEFLTYFQNEAQLEKSRLLSDRFSAERPKGSFSTLEIQRTEQGDSAMYLCASSVSDNEKLFFGSGTQLSVL.

The chain has TRBV20-1 and TRBJ2-7, with 10 bases identical to TRBD2. Germline lookup yields CDR1 DFQATT and CDR2 SNEGSKA (reference sequence). V dropped 6 bases and J dropped 7; count of bases not matched to a gene: 18. The CDR3 covers 16 residues. The CDR3: CSAHITSGNPYNEQYF. The CDR3 DNA is TGCAGTGCACATATTACTAGCGGGAACCCCTACAATGAGCAGTACTTC.

V is TRBV27 and J is TRBJ1-2; TRBD1 might be the D (5 bases). The CDR3 is 13 residues long. Germline V gene sequence: CDR1 MNHEY, CDR2 SMNVEV (reference sequence). V was cut by 6 bases and J by 6 bases, with 14 bases left in between. The CDR3 DNA is TGTGCCAGCAGCCCTGGACGAGGGGATGGCTACACCTTC. It encodes CASSPGRGDGYTF.

In its sample, this clonotype was seen a few times. The chain carries TRBV7-3 and TRBJ2-5; D is uncertain. Looked up from germline, CDR1 is SGHTA and CDR2 is FQGTGA. Trimming removed 2 bases from V and 1 base from J, with 14 bases in between. The CDR3 is made up of 16 amino acids. The CDR3 here is CASSLGPGPSQETQYF. The CDR3 DNA is TGTGCCAGCAGCTTAGGCCCGGGTCCTAGCCAAGAGACCCAGTACTTC.

V and J are TRBV4-2 and TRBJ2-7; the D gene is possibly TRBD2 (6 bases). V shed 1 base and J shed 0 bases, with 10 bases lying between them. Germline CDR1 and CDR2: LGHNA and YNFKEQ. The CDR3 is 15 amino acids. The CDR3 sequence is CASSQGGEASYEQYF. CDR3 in DNA: TGTGCCAGCAGCCAAGGGGGGGAAGCCTCCTACGAGCAGTACTTC.

This chain joins TRBV12-3 or TRBV12-4 and TRBJ2-5; tentative D call: TRBD1 (6 bases). Trimming took 7 bases from V and 11 from J, leaving 23 bases between them. The CDR3 has 14 amino acids. The CDR3 DNA sequence: TGTGCCAGCACCTGGACAGTGAGTGGAGGTGAGCAGTACTTC. It translates to CASTWTVSGGEQYF.

Note on this clonotype: This may arise from a read error, as a much more abundant clone is one base away. CDR3 in DNA: TGCGCCAGCAGCCAAGATCGGGAGACCCAGTTCTTC. It is translated as CASSQDRETQFF. The V and J genes are TRBV4-1 and TRBJ2-1, with a tentative D call TRBD2 (6 bases). This CDR3 contains 12 residues. V lost 0 bases and J 13 bases, leaving 10 bases between the germline ends. Germline CDR1 MGHRA, CDR2 YSYEKL.

The rearrangement uses TRBV7-2 and TRBJ2-3; no clear D gene. Trimming cost V 7 bases and J 6 bases, with 8 bases left between them. This CDR3 spans 11 amino acids. Germline V lookup: CDR1 SGHTA, CDR2 FQGNSA. In DNA form, the CDR3 reads TGTGCCAGCACCCCCTCCGATACGCAGTATTTT. It is translated as CASTPSDTQYF.

This clonotype was counted a few times. The chain couples TRBV4-1 to TRBJ2-3, with unresolved D. CDR1 MGHRA and CDR2 YSYEKL come from the germline V gene. The V gene lost 2 bases and the J gene lost 1 base, with 13 bases spanning the gap. The CDR3 has 16 residues. The CDR3 region has the DNA TGCGCCAGCAGCCAAAGTGGCGGATATCGCACAGATACGCAGTATTTT. Encoded protein: CASSQSGGYRTDTQYF.

This clonotype was seen only a few times. V gene TRBV20-1 combines with J gene TRBJ2-3; TRBD2 matches at 8 bases. Looked up from germline, CDR1 is DFQATT and CDR2 is SNEGSKA (reference sequence). V trimming: 6 bases; J trimming: 1 base; junction bases outside the gene matches: 15. The length of the CDR3 is 17 residues. The CDR3 coding sequence is TGCAGTGCCCAGTGGGTCCGGGAGGGGGGAGGCACAGATACGCAGTATTTT. Amino acid sequence: CSAQWVREGGGTDTQYF.

This clonotype came up a few times. As DNA, the CDR3 is TGCAGTGCTTCCCAAACCCACGCTGGTGAGCAGTTCTTC. Translation gives CSASQTHAGEQFF. This rearrangement joins TRBV20-1 to TRBJ2-1; no reliable D call. Germline V gives CDR1 DFQATT, CDR2 SNEGSKA (reference sequence). With 5 bases removed from V and 9 bases from J, the gap between germline ends came to 17 bases. The CDR3 extends over 13 amino acids.

V gene TRBV28 combines with J gene TRBJ2-1, with 8 bases identical to TRBD2. Unmatched junction bases numbered 10, after V lost 4 bases and J lost 5 bases. This CDR3 contains 16 residues. Germline V gene data show CDR1 as MDHEN and CDR2 as SYDVKM. CDR3 residues: CASSSEAGGLDNEQFF. The CDR3 DNA sequence: TGTGCCAGCAGTTCCGAGGCGGGAGGTCTAGACAATGAGCAGTTCTTC.

This clonotype was detected only a few times. The chain has TRBV20-1 and TRBJ2-7; D gene uncertain. This CDR3 region has 11 residues. Between the trimmed V and J ends, which lost 6 bases and 5 bases, there was a span of 11 bases. Germline CDR1 DFQATT, CDR2 SNEGSKA (reference sequence). The CDR3 reads CSALGLDEQYF. The CDR3 DNA sequence: TGCAGTGCCCTGGGATTAGACGAGCAGTACTTC.

The chain is built from TRBV15 and TRBJ2-5; 9 positions agree with TRBD2. V gave up 3 bases and J gave up 4 bases; unmatched junction bases: 3. CDR1 is LNHNV, CDR2 YYDKDF, per germline (reference sequence). The CDR3 length is 14 residues. The CDR3 here is CATSSRLAAETQYF. The CDR3 DNA reads as TGTGCCACCAGCAGTAGACTAGCGGCAGAGACCCAGTACTTC.

The chain couples TRBV4-1 to TRBJ2-5; possibly TRBD1 for D (7 bases). Between the trimmed V and J ends, which lost 3 bases and 11 bases, there was a span of 22 bases. The length of the CDR3 is 15 residues. CDR1 is MGHRA and CDR2 is YSYEKL in the germline V gene. CDR3 sequence (DNA): TGCGCCAGCAGCCACCCCAGGGGGGAGAGCAGTAAGCAGTACTTC. This codes for CASSHPRGESSKQYF.

V is TRBV10-3 and J is TRBJ2-3; 10 bases are shared with TRBD2. The V segment lost 8 bases and the J segment 2 bases; nucleotides outside the gene matches: 10. Germline loops: CDR1 ENHRY, CDR2 SYGVKD. This CDR3 contains 16 residues. The chain's CDR3 is CAIRRTSGESTDTQYF. CDR3 bases: TGTGCCATCCGCCGGACTAGCGGCGAATCCACAGATACGCAGTATTTT.

This clonotype was counted a few times. This chain uses TRBV12-3 or TRBV12-4 with TRBJ2-1; the match to TRBD2 covers 8 bases. Trimming took 3 bases from V and 7 from J; bases not matched to a gene: 11. CDR3 size: 16 residues. The CDR3 sequence is CASSFPLSGEFNEQFF. The CDR3 nucleotides read TGTGCCAGCAGTTTCCCCCTTAGCGGGGAGTTTAATGAGCAGTTCTTC.